This TCR beta chain was sequenced during a study of T cells after yellow fever vaccination. This CDR3 contains 15 residues. The germline V gene has CDR1 SNHLY and CDR2 FYNNEI. The V and J ends lost 7 bases and 4 bases, in that order; junction bases with no gene match: 5. TCRdb re-called the 5' RACE reads with MiXCR, one entry per CDR3 protein. This table has about 320,000 distinct CDR3 sequences, around 4.5% appearing once. This clonotype was seen at least ten times. The sequencing here drew on PBMCs, taken 15 days after the yellow fever booster vaccination. This sequence was found in a man between 18 and 29 years old who received the YFV17D yellow fever vaccine. The V and J genes are TRBV2 and TRBJ2-6; 9 bases align to TRBD1. CDR3 DNA: TGTGCCAGCAACACAGGGGGCGACGGGGCCAACGTCCTGACTTTC. Translated: CASNTGGDGANVLTF.